Below, 7 T cell receptor beta chains from the same sample are listed, as sequenced in a study of blood T cell repertoires in COVID-19. The method was immunoSEQ multiplex PCR; TCRdb's version includes in-frame clones alone and lacks a portion of them. The table includes about 170,000 clones, roughly 84% detected once. Sequencing input: peripheral blood. Receptors were obtained from a woman older than 75 with active or convalescent COVID-19.

The genes are TRBV27 and TRBJ1-6; the D gene is possibly TRBD1 (5 bases). CDR3 length equals 15 residues. Germline-derived CDR1 and CDR2 are MNHEY and SMNVEV (reference sequence). The V gene lost 4 bases and the J gene lost 10 bases, with 17 bases spanning the gap. In nucleotides, the CDR3 is TGTGCCAGCAGTTCGCAGGGCGCGTATAGATCACCCCTCCACTTT. Translating gives CASSSQGAYRSPLHF.

The rearrangement links TRBV5-1 to TRBJ2-1; D may be TRBD2 (5 bases). The ends were cut back, 2 bases at V and 10 bases at J, with 16 bases in the middle. The germline CDR1 and CDR2 sequences are SGHRS and YFSETQ. This CDR3 region has 14 residues. CDR3 residues: CASSFGNGESEQFF. The CDR3 bases are TGCGCCAGCAGCTTCGGAAATGGGGAGTCCGAGCAGTTCTTC.

The V gene is TRBV7-6, the J gene TRBJ2-1; weak D call: TRBD1 (5 bases). CDR3 size: 15 residues. Germline lookup yields CDR1 SGHVS and CDR2 FNYEAQ. V was trimmed by 0 bases and J by 3 bases, leaving 9 bases between them. The CDR3 sequence is CASSLAGAYYNEQFF. The CDR3 nucleotides are TGTGCCAGCAGCTTAGCAGGGGCGTACTACAATGAGCAGTTCTTC.

This sequence joins TRBV19 and TRBJ2-7; 8 nucleotides agree with TRBD1. V lost 5 bases and J lost 5; bases outside the gene matches: 8. The CDR3 has 14 amino acids. Germline CDR1 LNHDA, CDR2 SQIVND (reference sequence). The CDR3 DNA reads TGTGCCAGTAGTGCAGACAGGGGAACCAACGAGCAGTACTTC. It encodes CASSADRGTNEQYF.

This chain uses TRBV6-6 with TRBJ1-1, with a possible D match to TRBD1 (5 bases). This CDR3 contains 13 residues. With 6 bases removed from V and 4 bases from J, the gap between germline ends came to 12 bases. From germline, CDR1 is MNHNY and CDR2 SVGAGI (reference sequence). CDR3 region: CASRPQGSTEAFF. In DNA form, the CDR3 reads TGTGCCAGCAGGCCTCAGGGAAGCACTGAAGCTTTCTTT.

The gene calls are TRBV5-1 and TRBJ1-5; D perhaps matches TRBD1 (5 bases). This CDR3 is 15 amino acids long. Germline V gives CDR1 SGHRS, CDR2 YFSETQ. The V and J ends lost 5 bases and 3 bases respectively, with 15 bases between them. CDR3 sequence: CASRLVSGDNQPQHF. In DNA form, the CDR3 reads TGCGCCAGCAGGCTGGTTTCGGGGGACAATCAGCCCCAGCATTTT.

V gene TRBV27 combines with J gene TRBJ1-2; no reliable D call. The CDR3 has 15 amino acids. Trimming took 7 bases from V and 3 from J, leaving 18 bases between them. Germline CDR1 and CDR2: MNHEY and SMNVEV (reference sequence). The CDR3 bases are TGTGCCAGCATGGGCCCCATGGAGGTTGACTATGGCTACACCTTC. Translation gives CASMGPMEVDYGYTF.